The TCR beta chain described here comes from a study of shared clonotypes between healthy human individuals. The repertoire was sequenced with immunoSEQ multiplex PCR; TCRdb's copy has only in-frame clones and lacks some. The sample holds around 700,000 clones, less than 85% seen once. The CDR3 has 16 amino acids. Germline V gives CDR1 SEHNR, CDR2 FQNEAQ (reference sequence). V was pared by 5 bases and J by 3 bases, with 9 bases of the junction left unmatched. Adult donors, all healthy and HIV-negative, had no recent acute infections or vaccinations. This chain joins TRBV7-9 and TRBJ1-1, with 10 bases fitting TRBD1. The clonotype comes from a woman younger than 45 in good health. Sequencing was carried out using memory CD4+ T cells sorted from blood. Specified subset: CD45RA-negative fraction. In DNA form, the CDR3 reads TGTGCCAGCAGCCTGGACAGGGGGGCGGGTCACACTGAAGCTTTCTTT. Residues: CASSLDRGAGHTEAFF.